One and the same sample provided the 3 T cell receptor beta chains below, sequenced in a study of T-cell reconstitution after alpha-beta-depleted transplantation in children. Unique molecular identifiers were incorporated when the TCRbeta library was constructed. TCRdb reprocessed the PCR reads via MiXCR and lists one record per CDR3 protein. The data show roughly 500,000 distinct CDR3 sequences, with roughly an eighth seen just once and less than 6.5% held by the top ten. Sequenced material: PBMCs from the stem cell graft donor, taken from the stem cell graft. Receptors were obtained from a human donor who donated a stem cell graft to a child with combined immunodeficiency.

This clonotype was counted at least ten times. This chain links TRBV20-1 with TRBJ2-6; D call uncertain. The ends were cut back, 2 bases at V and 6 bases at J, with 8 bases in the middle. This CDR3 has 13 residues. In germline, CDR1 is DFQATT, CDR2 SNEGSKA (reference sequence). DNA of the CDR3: TGCAGTGCTAGACTAGTAGCGGCCAACGTCCTGACTTTC. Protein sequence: CSARLVAANVLTF.

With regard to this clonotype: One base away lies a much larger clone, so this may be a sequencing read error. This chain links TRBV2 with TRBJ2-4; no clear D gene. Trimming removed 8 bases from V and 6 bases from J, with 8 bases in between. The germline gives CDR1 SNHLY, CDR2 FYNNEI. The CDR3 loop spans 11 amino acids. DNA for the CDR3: TGTGCCAGCCAAGATCTAAACATTCAGTACTTC. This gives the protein CASQDLNIQYF.

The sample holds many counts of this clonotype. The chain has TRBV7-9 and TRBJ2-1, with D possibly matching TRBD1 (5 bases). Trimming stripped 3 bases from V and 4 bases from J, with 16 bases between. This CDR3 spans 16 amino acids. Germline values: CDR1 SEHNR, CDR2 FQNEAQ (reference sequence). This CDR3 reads CASSFGQGTVYNEQFF. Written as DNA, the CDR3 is TGTGCCAGCAGCTTCGGGCAGGGAACAGTTTACAATGAGCAGTTCTTC.